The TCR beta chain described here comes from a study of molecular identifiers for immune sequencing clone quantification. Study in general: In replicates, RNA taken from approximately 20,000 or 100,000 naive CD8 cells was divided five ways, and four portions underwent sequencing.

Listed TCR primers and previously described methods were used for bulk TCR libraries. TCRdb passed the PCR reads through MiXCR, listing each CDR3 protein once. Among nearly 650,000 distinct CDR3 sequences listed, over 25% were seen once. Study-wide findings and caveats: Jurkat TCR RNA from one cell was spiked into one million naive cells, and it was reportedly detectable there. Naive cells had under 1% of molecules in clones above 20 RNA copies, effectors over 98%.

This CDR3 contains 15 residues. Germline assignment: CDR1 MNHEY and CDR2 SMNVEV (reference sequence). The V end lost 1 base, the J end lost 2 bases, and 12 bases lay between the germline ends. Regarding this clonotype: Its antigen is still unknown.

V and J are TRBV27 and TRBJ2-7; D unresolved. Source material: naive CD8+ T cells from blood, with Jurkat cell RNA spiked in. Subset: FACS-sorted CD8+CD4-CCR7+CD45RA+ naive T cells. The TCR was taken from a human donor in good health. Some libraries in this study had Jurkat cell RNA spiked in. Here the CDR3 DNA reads TGTGCCAGCAGTTTATTCTCTGGATTCGCCTACGAGCAGTACTTC. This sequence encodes CASSLFSGFAYEQYF.